A single T cell receptor (beta chain) is shown here with its context. The antigen is undetermined. The entry originates in a study of T-cell memory formation after mild COVID-19. Points from the study as a whole: From day 15 to 85, contracting clones were balanced between CD4 and CD8, whereas later expanders leaned toward CD4+. Those CD4+ clones that contracted were mainly in CM and EM (CD8+ ones in EMRA).

Constant-segment primers were used for 5'RACE, and the resulting TCR alpha and TCR beta cDNA libraries carried sample barcodes and UMIs. TCRdb passed the 5' RACE reads through MiXCR, listing each CDR3 protein once. Among 140,000 to 150,000 distinct CDR3 sequences listed, 25% were seen once. The V end was cut by 4 bases, the J end by 3 bases, with 22 bases between. This CDR3 region has 18 residues. Germline CDR1 is SGHRS and CDR2 is YFSETQ. The source is an adult woman who had mild COVID-19 (a few samples of this study predate the infection). Cell type and time point are not known. This rearrangement joins TRBV5-1 to TRBJ2-2, with D possibly TRBD1 on 7 matching bases. The sequenced material came from PBMCs or a T cell subset sorted from them (not recorded which). CDR3 amino acids: CASSLPEGWDRHTGELFF. The CDR3 DNA reads TGCGCCAGCAGCCTCCCGGAGGGTTGGGACAGACACACCGGGGAGCTGTTTTTT. Complete variable domain (other parts from reference TRBV5-1 and TRBJ2-2): KAGVTQTPRYLIKTRGQQVTLSCSPISGHRSVSWYQQTPGQGLQFLFEYFSETQRNKGNFPGRFSGRQFSNSRSEMNVSTLELGDSALYLCASSLPEGWDRHTGELFFGEGSRLTVL.